The 2 T cell receptor beta chains presented below share a single source sample, sequenced in a study of blood T cells in healthy people across ages. PCR was performed a second time for about 7 to 12 cycles using a sample-barcoded 5' primer and a J-beta primer mix. TCRdb reprocessed the 5' RACE reads with MiXCR, giving one entry per CDR3 protein. This table holds hundreds of thousands of distinct CDR3 sequences, approximately 30% found once. The sequenced sample was blood. The source of these receptors is a woman over 75 in good health.

This clonotype has only a few counts. This chain joins TRBV30 and TRBJ1-4; D is perhaps TRBD1 (5 bases). The CDR3 is 14 amino acids. V was shortened by 3 bases and J by 8 bases, with 16 bases between the two germline ends. The germline V gene encodes CDR1 GTSNPN and CDR2 SVGIG (reference sequence). CDR3 in amino acids: CAWSSGTPDEKLFF. The DNA of the CDR3 is TGTGCCTGGAGCTCCGGGACCCCGGACGAAAAACTGTTTTTT.

The chain links TRBV7-8 to TRBJ2-5; D call uncertain. Germline CDR1 is SGHVS and CDR2 is FQNEAQ. This CDR3 has 16 amino acids. The V end was cut by 7 bases, the J end by 11 bases, with 29 bases between. The CDR3 DNA reads TGTGCCAGCACCCGGGCCTCCTTGAATTCCGGAAATGAGCAGTACTTC. This codes for CASTRASLNSGNEQYF.